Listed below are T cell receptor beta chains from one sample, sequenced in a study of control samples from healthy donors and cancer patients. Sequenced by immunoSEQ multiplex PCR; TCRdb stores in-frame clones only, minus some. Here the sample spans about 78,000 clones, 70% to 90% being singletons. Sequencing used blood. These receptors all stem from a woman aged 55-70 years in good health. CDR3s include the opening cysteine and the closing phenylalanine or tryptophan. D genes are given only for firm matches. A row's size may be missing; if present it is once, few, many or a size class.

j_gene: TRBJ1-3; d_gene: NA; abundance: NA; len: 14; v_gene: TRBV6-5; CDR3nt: TGTGCCAGCAGTTCACGATTTTCTGGAAACACCATATATTTT; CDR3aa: CASSSRFSGNTIYF
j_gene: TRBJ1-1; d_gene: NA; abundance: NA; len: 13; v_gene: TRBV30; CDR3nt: TGTGCCTGGAGGGTTCACCGGAACACTGAAGCTTTCTTT; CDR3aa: CAWRVHRNTEAFF
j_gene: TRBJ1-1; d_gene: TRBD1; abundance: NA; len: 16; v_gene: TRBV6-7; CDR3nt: TGTGCCAGCAGACCCAAAACGATCAGGGGGGGCACTGAAGCTTTCTTT; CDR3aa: CASRPKTIRGGTEAFF
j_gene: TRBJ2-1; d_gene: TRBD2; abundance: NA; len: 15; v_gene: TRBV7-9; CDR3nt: TGTGCCAGCAGCTTATTGCAGCGGGGGGGGATTGAGCAGTTCTTC; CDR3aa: CASSLLQRGGIEQFF
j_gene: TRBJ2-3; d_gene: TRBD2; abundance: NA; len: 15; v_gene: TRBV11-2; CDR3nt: TGTGCCAGCAGCACTACTAGCGGGAGCACAGATACGCAGTATTTT; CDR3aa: CASSTTSGSTDTQYF
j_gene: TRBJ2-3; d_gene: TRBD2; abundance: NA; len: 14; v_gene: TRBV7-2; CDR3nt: TGTGCCAGCAGAGCGGGAGCCCACACAGATACGCAGTATTTT; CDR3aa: CASRAGAHTDTQYF
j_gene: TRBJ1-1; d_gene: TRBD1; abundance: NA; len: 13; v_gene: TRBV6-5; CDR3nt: TGTGCCAGCAGTAGGACAGGGGGCCCTGAAGCTTTCTTT; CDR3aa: CASSRTGGPEAFF
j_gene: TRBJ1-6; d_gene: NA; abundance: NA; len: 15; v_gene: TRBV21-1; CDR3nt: TGTGCCAGCAGCAAAGAGGGGGTTTACAATTCACCCCTCCACTTT; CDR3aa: CASSKEGVYNSPLHF
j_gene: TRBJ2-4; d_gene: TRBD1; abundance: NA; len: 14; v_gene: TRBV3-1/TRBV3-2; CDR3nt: TGTGCCAGCAGCAGCATGGGACAGGGAAACATTCAGTACTTC; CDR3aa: CASSSMGQGNIQYF
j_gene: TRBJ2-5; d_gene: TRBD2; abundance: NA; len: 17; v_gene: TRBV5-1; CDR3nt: TGCGCCAGCAGCTCGGGACTAGCGGGAGGGCCAGGAGTCGCCCAGTACTTC; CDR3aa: CASSSGLAGGPGVAQYF
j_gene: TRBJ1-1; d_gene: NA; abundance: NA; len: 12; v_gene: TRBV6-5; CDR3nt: TGTGCCAGCAGTCCGAGCGTCGGGGCAGCTTTCTTT; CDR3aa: CASSPSVGAAFF
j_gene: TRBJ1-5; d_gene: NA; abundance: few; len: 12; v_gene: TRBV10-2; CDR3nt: TGCGCCAGCAGTGACCCTAATCAGCCCCAGCATTTT; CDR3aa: CASSDPNQPQHF
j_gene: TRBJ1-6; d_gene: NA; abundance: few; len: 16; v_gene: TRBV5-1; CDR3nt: TGCGCCAGCAGCCGAGGCGGGCCCACGGAGAGGTCACCCCTCCACTTT; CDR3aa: CASSRGGPTERSPLHF
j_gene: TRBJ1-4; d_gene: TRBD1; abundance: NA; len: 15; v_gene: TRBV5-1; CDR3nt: TGCGCCAGCAGCTTCGCCGGGACAGCTTATGAAAAACTGTTTTTT; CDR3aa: CASSFAGTAYEKLFF
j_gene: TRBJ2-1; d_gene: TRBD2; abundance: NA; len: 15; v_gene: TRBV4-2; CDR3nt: TGTGCCAGCAGCCAAACTAGCGGGAGGTACAATGAGCAGTTCTTC; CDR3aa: CASSQTSGRYNEQFF
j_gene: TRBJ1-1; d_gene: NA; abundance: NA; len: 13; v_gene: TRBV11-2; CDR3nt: TGTGCCAGCAGCTTAGACCGTGACACTGAAGCTTTCTTT; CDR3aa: CASSLDRDTEAFF
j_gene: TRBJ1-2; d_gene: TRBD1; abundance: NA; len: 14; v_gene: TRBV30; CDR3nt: TGTGCCTGGGCTCTCGGGGACAGGGGATATGGCTACACCTTC; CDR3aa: CAWALGDRGYGYTF
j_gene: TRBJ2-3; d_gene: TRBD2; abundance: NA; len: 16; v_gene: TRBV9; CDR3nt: TGTGCCAGCAGCGTATCGGGAGGGCCTAGCACAGATACGCAGTATTTT; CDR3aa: CASSVSGGPSTDTQYF
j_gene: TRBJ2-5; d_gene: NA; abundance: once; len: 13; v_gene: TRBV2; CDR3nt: TGTGCCAGCATTGGAGGGGGCTTCGAGACCCAGTACTTC; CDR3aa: CASIGGGFETQYF
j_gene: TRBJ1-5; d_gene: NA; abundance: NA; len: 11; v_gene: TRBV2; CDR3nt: TGTGCCAGCAGCGGGGGAACTGGTCATAATTTT; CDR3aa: CASSGGTGHNF
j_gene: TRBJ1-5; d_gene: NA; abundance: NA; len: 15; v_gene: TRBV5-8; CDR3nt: TGTGCCAGCAGCCTACGACCACGGGGAGCTCAGCCCCAGCATTTT; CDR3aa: CASSLRPRGAQPQHF
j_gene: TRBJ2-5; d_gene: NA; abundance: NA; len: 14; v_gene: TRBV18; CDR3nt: TGTGCCAGCTCACCTCAGGGGACCCAAGAGACCCAGTACTTC; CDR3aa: CASSPQGTQETQYF
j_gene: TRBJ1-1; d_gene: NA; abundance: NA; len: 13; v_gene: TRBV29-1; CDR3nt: TGCAGCGTTGCACTACACCCCGGCACTGAAGCTTTCTTT; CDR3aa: CSVALHPGTEAFF
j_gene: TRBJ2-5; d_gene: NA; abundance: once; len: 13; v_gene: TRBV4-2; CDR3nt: TGTGCCACAAGGGGGAGGGGGCGAGAGACCCAGTACTTC; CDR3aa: CATRGRGRETQYF
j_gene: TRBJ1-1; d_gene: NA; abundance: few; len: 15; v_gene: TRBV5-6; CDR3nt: TGTGCCAGCAGCCTTTGGACGTCTCTGAACACTGAAGCTTTCTTT; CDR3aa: CASSLWTSLNTEAFF
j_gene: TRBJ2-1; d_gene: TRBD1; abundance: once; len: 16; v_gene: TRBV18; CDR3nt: TGTGCCAGCTCACCCCTAGACAGGGGGTCCTACAATGAGCAGTTCTTC; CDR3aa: CASSPLDRGSYNEQFF
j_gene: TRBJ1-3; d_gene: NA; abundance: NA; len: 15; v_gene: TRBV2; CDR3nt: TGTGCCAGCAGGATCCCCGCGGCAGGAGGCAACACCATATATTTT; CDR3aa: CASRIPAAGGNTIYF
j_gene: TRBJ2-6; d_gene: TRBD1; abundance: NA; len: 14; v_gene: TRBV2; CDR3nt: TGTGCCAGCAGTCAGGGGGCTGGGGCCAACGTCCTGACTTTC; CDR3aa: CASSQGAGANVLTF
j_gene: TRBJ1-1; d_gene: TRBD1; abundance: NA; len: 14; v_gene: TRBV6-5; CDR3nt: TGTGCCAGCAGCAAACAGGGGGATAGTACTGAAGCTTTCTTT; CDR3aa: CASSKQGDSTEAFF
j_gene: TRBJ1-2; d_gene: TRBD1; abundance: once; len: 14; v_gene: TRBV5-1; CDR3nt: TGCGCCAGCAGCTCGGCGACAGGGAACTATGGCTACACCTTC; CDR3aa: CASSSATGNYGYTF
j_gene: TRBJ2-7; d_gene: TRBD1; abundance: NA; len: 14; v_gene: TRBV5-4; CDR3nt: TGTGCCAGCAGCGCCGGACAGGGGCTAGGCGAGCAGTACTTC; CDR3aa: CASSAGQGLGEQYF
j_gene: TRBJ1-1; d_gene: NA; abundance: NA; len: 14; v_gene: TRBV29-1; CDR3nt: TGCAGCGTTTTCAGGGACTTGGGGGGCACTGAAGCTTTCTTT; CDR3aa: CSVFRDLGGTEAFF